The 29 T cell receptor beta chains reported below all come from one sample, sequenced in a study of T cells in Graves' hyperthyroidism and ophthalmopathy. RNA transcripts provided the source from which TCR beta CDR3 regions were amplified. The primer set for the first-round RT-PCR of the TCR CDR3 was HTBI. MiXCR was run by TCRdb on the multiplex PCR reads, yielding one entry per CDR3 protein. This sample has around 280,000 distinct CDR3 sequences, with approximately 12% found just once. The sequenced sample consisted of blood. The source is a woman aged 25-40 years with Graves' hyperthyroidism that later progressed to Graves' ophthalmopathy.

This clonotype showed up just a few times. A much larger clone differs by one base, so this may be a read error. This chain uses TRBV27 with TRBJ2-1, with 9 bases matching TRBD2. From germline, CDR1 is MNHEY and CDR2 SMNVEV (reference sequence). CDR3 length equals 15 residues. The CDR3, as DNA: TGTGCCAGCAGCTTAGCGGGAGACCCCTACAATGAGCAGTCCTTC. Its translation: CASSLAGDPYNEQSF.

This clonotype was counted ten times or more. The chain carries TRBV27 and TRBJ2-1, with 16 bases that match TRBD2. The V and J ends lost 5 bases and 9 bases, in that order; junction bases with no gene match: 7. The CDR3 sequence is 16 residues long. Germline V gene lookup returns CDR1 MNHEY and CDR2 SMNVEV (reference sequence). The CDR3 sequence: CASSPLGLAGGSEQFF. The CDR3 nucleotides are TGTGCCAGCAGTCCCCTGGGACTAGCGGGAGGGTCTGAGCAGTTCTTC.

Turning to this clonotype: A much larger clone lies one base from this, so it may be a read error. This rearrangement joins TRBV27 to TRBJ1-1, with TRBD1 matching 10 bases. The CDR3 runs to 14 residues. Germline assignment: CDR1 MNHEY and CDR2 SMNVEV (reference sequence). CDR3 in amino acids: CASSFGTGDTEVFF. CDR3 in DNA: TGTGCCAGCAGTTTCGGGACAGGGGACACTGAAGTTTTCTTT.

The chain links TRBV18 to TRBJ2-5, with TRBD2 matching over 8 bases. Per the germline V gene, CDR1 is KGHSH and CDR2 is LQKENI. The CDR3 sequence is 19 residues long. The V gene end was trimmed by 2 bases and the J gene end by 5 bases; junction bases not matched to a gene: 19. CDR3 loop: CASSPFEAGAARGGETQYF. CDR3 bases: TGTGCCAGCTCACCATTCGAAGCGGGAGCCGCCCGCGGGGGTGAGACCCAGTACTTC.

The J gene is TRBJ2-2, the V gene TRBV7-9, with D uncertain. This CDR3 has 13 residues. Germline assignment: CDR1 SEHNR and CDR2 FQNEAQ (reference sequence). V was shortened by 1 base and J by 5 bases, with 5 bases between the two germline ends. The CDR3 coding sequence is TGTGCCAGCAGCTTAGATCTTACCGGGGAGCTGTTTTTT. This codes for CASSLDLTGELFF.

A few counts support this clonotype. Being one base from a much bigger clone, this may be a read error. The chain carries TRBV7-2 and TRBJ2-5, with D unresolved. Trimming left V 2 bases short and J 4 bases short, with 8 bases between. CDR3 length equals 13 residues. CDR1 and CDR2 from the germline V gene are SGHTA and FQGNSA. The CDR3 loop reads CASSLSSRETQYF. Written as DNA, the CDR3 is TGTGCCAGCAGCTTATCCAGCCGAGAGACCCAGTACTTC.

This clonotype was detected many times. The CDR3 loop is CARAGEGETQYF. In DNA form, the CDR3 reads TGTGCCAGAGCGGGAGAGGGAGAGACCCAGTACTTC. V usage is TRBV6-1 and J usage is TRBJ2-5; 8 nucleotides align to TRBD2. Trimming cost V 9 bases and J 4 bases; bases outside gene matches: 4. The V gene's germline CDR1 is MNHNS and CDR2 SASEGT. There are 12 residues in the CDR3.

This clonotype showed up many times. The chain couples TRBV29-1 to TRBJ1-1; a weak D match, TRBD1 (6 bases). V was trimmed by 3 bases and J by 4 bases, leaving 9 bases between them. CDR3 length equals 12 residues. The V gene's germline CDR1 is SQVTM and CDR2 ANQGSEA. CDR3 coding DNA: TGCAGCGTTGAGGAGGGGGTCACTGAAGCTTTCTTT. This codes for CSVEEGVTEAFF.

A few counts support this clonotype. The gene calls are TRBV5-4 and TRBJ2-2; D possibly uses TRBD1 or TRBD2 (5 bases each). The CDR3 length is 14 residues. The V and J ends lost 0 bases and 7 bases respectively, with 10 bases between them. Germline V CDR1 and CDR2: SGHNT, YYREEE (reference sequence). The CDR3 nucleotides are TGTGCCAGCAGCTTGGGACAGAGGGACGGGGAGCTGTTTTTT. It is translated as CASSLGQRDGELFF. Full variable domain (rest looked up from reference TRBV5-4 and TRBJ2-2): ETGVTQSPTHLIKTRGQQVTLRCSSQSGHNTVSWYQQALGQGPQFIFQYYREEENGRGNFPPRFSGLQFPNYSSELNVNALELDDSALYLCASSLGQRDGELFFGEGSRLTVL.

This clonotype was observed at least ten times. The genes are TRBV28 and TRBJ1-2, with TRBD1 as a possible D gene (6 bases). This CDR3 spans 13 amino acids. Germline lookup yields CDR1 MDHEN and CDR2 SYDVKM. V shed 3 bases and J shed 4 bases, with 9 bases lying between them. CDR3 in amino acids: CASSLVGGYGYTF. The CDR3 DNA follows: TGTGCCAGCAGTTTGGTAGGGGGCTATGGCTACACCTTC.

There are many counts of this clonotype. The junction departs from the called germline gene at one end, perhaps through a read error. The rearrangement links TRBV10-3 to TRBJ2-1, with 10 positions matching TRBD2. Germline CDR1 is ENHRY and CDR2 is SYGVKD. The CDR3 runs to 12 residues. The CDR3 DNA sequence: TGTGCCGTCAGCGGGAGGGACAATGAGCAGTTCTTC. Its protein is CAVSGRDNEQFF.

This clonotype has at least ten counts. The gene calls are TRBV20-1 and TRBJ1-4; D is ambiguous. This CDR3 is 12 amino acids long. Trimming removed 3 bases at V and 8 bases at J, with 10 bases between. Germline CDR1 DFQATT, CDR2 SNEGSKA (reference sequence). The DNA for the CDR3 is TGCAGTGCTAGGCCCGTCGGGGAAAAACTGTTTTTT. Its protein is CSARPVGEKLFF.

This clonotype has a handful of counts. The CDR3 DNA follows: TGTGCCAGCAGCCAATCGTACGGGAGGGGTGACAAAAACATTCAGTACTTC. It yields the protein CASSQSYGRGDKNIQYF. The chain recombines TRBV16 with TRBJ2-4, with 8 nucleotides matching TRBD2. Germline CDR1 KGHSY, CDR2 FQNENV. V dropped 0 bases and J dropped 3; count of bases not matched to a gene: 7. CDR3 length: 17 residues.

In its sample, this clonotype was seen many times. V is TRBV20-1 and J is TRBJ2-5; no clear D gene. The CDR3 runs 14 residues. Germline V gene lookup returns CDR1 DFQATT and CDR2 SNEGSKA (reference sequence). V lost 0 bases and J 5 bases, leaving 13 bases between the germline ends. The DNA for the CDR3 is TGCAGTGCTAGAGATTACTCCGACTGGGAGACCCAGTACTTC. Translated: CSARDYSDWETQYF.

This clonotype has at least ten counts. The J gene is TRBJ1-2, the V gene TRBV5-4; 10 bases agree with TRBD1. Trimming at V came to 4 bases and at J to 2 bases, leaving 2 bases not matched to a gene. This CDR3 contains 14 residues. The germline CDR1 and CDR2 sequences are SGHNT and YYREEE (reference sequence). CDR3 residues: CASSRGQGNYGYTF. CDR3 sequence (DNA): TGTGCCAGCAGCCGGGGACAGGGGAACTATGGCTACACCTTC.

This clonotype has a count of ten or more. The chain links TRBV28 to TRBJ2-1, with 8 bases lining up with TRBD2. This CDR3 has 15 residues. CDR1 and CDR2 (germline): MDHEN, SYDVKM. J was trimmed by 0 bases and V by 6 bases; bases with no gene match: 4. This CDR3 is CASSPTSASYNEQFF. The CDR3 coding sequence is TGTGCCAGCAGCCCGACTAGCGCCTCCTACAATGAGCAGTTCTTC.

This clonotype was observed many times. The rearrangement links TRBV6-2 or TRBV6-3 to TRBJ2-7, with TRBD2 matching 14 bases. The CDR3 is 15 residues long. Germline CDR1 reads MNHEY; CDR2 reads SVGEGT. V shed 6 bases, J shed 4 bases, and the junction held 5 bases outside the gene matches. In DNA form, the CDR3 reads TGTGCCAGCAGCAAGACTAGCGGGAGGGAATACGAGCAGTACTTC. This sequence encodes CASSKTSGREYEQYF.

This clonotype was seen repeatedly, ten times or more. The chain uses TRBV10-3 and TRBJ1-1; 9 bases map to TRBD1. Germline V gene data show CDR1 as ENHRY and CDR2 as SYGVKD. Trimming cost V 7 bases and J 6 bases; bases outside gene matches: 12. This CDR3 comprises 15 residues. The CDR3 DNA reads as TGTGCCATCAAAGGGACAGGGACAGGGAGGGCTGAAGCTTTCTTT. Its protein product is CAIKGTGTGRAEAFF.

This clonotype showed up many times. The chain uses TRBV2 and TRBJ2-1; a possible D gene is TRBD1 (6 bases). Germline loops: CDR1 SNHLY, CDR2 FYNNEI. V was cut by 6 bases and J by 0 bases, with 12 bases left in between. The CDR3 length is 15 residues. The DNA for the CDR3 is TGTGCCAGCAGCATTACAGGGAGCTCCTACAATGAGCAGTTCTTC. It translates to CASSITGSSYNEQFF.

This clonotype was picked up many times. The chain uses TRBV27 and TRBJ2-1; D is perhaps TRBD2 (5 bases). Trimming stripped 4 bases from V and 0 bases from J, with 13 bases between. The CDR3 runs 16 residues. Germline CDR1 reads MNHEY; CDR2 reads SMNVEV (reference sequence). CDR3 loop: CASSSDWPSSYNEQFF. The CDR3 bases are TGTGCCAGCAGTTCGGACTGGCCGAGCTCCTACAATGAGCAGTTCTTC.

This clonotype was picked up a small number of times. J is TRBJ1-4 and V is TRBV24-1, with D perhaps TRBD1 (6 bases). The CDR3 loop spans 14 amino acids. CDR1 KGHDR and CDR2 SFDVKD come from the germline V gene. The V gene lost 7 bases and the J gene lost 6 bases, with 14 bases spanning the gap. CDR3 sequence (DNA): TGTGCCACCAGCGTGGGGGGGGCGGATGAAAAACTGTTTTTT. Encoded protein: CATSVGGADEKLFF.

In this sample, this clonotype turned up a few times. J is TRBJ1-1 and V is TRBV28; D gene unclear. With 5 bases removed from V and 11 bases from J, the gap between germline ends came to 15 bases. The CDR3 spans 12 residues. CDR1 and CDR2 from the germline V gene are MDHEN and SYDVKM. The CDR3 DNA follows: TGTGCCAGCAGTCAAGGGCCCCGGGAGGCTTTCTTT. Translation gives CASSQGPREAFF.

The chain recombines TRBV7-2 with TRBJ2-7, with TRBD1 matching over 7 bases. CDR1 is SGHTA, CDR2 FQGNSA, per germline. The V gene end was trimmed by 5 bases and the J gene end by 2 bases; junction bases not matched to a gene: 9. The CDR3 has 15 residues. The CDR3 DNA follows: TGTGCCAGCAGCGGCCGGAGGACAGGAGCCTACGAGCAGTACTTC. This encodes CASSGRRTGAYEQYF.

This clonotype was observed at least ten times. The V gene is TRBV11-2, the J gene TRBJ1-2; a possible D gene is TRBD1 (5 bases). This CDR3 is 14 amino acids long. CDR1 and CDR2 (germline): SGHAT, FQNNGV. V gave up 0 bases and J gave up 4 bases, with 9 bases separating them. The CDR3 here is CASSLDQGPYGYTF. Written as DNA, the CDR3 is TGTGCCAGCAGCTTAGATCAGGGCCCCTATGGCTACACCTTC.

This clonotype was counted a few times. This chain connects TRBV29-1 to TRBJ1-1; weak D call: TRBD1 (5 bases). V was clipped by 7 bases and J by 3 bases, with 12 bases between them. The CDR3 has 12 residues. Looked up from germline, CDR1 is SQVTM and CDR2 is ANQGSEA. CDR3 sequence reads: CSEGTEHTEAFF. CDR3 DNA: TGCAGCGAAGGGACGGAACACACTGAAGCTTTCTTT.

This chain uses TRBV5-1 with TRBJ2-3; 10 bases line up with TRBD2. The CDR3 has 14 amino acids. Trimming at V came to 8 bases and at J to 3 bases, leaving 6 bases not matched to a gene. The germline V gene encodes CDR1 SGHRS and CDR2 YFSETQ. CDR3 residues: CASHWTSGTDTQYF. The CDR3 region has the DNA TGCGCCAGTCACTGGACTAGCGGTACAGATACGCAGTATTTT. Drawing the rest from reference TRBV5-1 and TRBJ2-3, the complete variable domain is KAGVTQTPRYLIKTRGQQVTLSCSPISGHRSVSWYQQTPGQGLQFLFEYFSETQRNKGNFPGRFSGRQFSNSRSEMNVSTLELGDSALYLCASHWTSGTDTQYFGPGTRLTVL.

This clonotype was detected ten times or more. The chain carries TRBV2 and TRBJ2-7; 8 bases map to TRBD2. With V trimmed by 8 bases and J by 6 bases, 12 bases remained unmatched. Germline V gene lookup returns CDR1 SNHLY and CDR2 FYNNEI. This CDR3 spans 14 amino acids. For the CDR3, the DNA is TGTGCCAGCCTCCGGGAGACTAGCGCCGCCGAGCAGTACTTC. This gives the protein CASLRETSAAEQYF.

The rearrangement joins TRBV28 to TRBJ2-1, with D tentatively TRBD1 (6 bases). This CDR3 has 13 residues. Germline CDR1 reads MDHEN; CDR2 reads SYDVKM. The germline V and J ends were trimmed by 9 bases and 4 bases, with 13 bases remaining between them. CDR3 coding DNA: TGTGCCAGTCAGGGGTCCCTTTACAATGAGCAGTTCTTC. Encoded protein: CASQGSLYNEQFF. The variable domain in full, with the rest retrieved from reference TRBV28 and TRBJ2-1, is DVKVTQSSRYLVKRTGEKVFLECVQDMDHENMFWYRQDPGLGLRLIYFSYDVKMKEKGDIPEGYSVSREKKERFSLILESASTNQTSMYLCASQGSLYNEQFFGPGTRLTVL.

In this sample, this clonotype turned up many times. The chain has TRBV28 and TRBJ2-1; D call uncertain. This CDR3 has 14 residues. Trimming pared 6 bases from V and 4 bases from J, leaving 13 bases between. Germline V gives CDR1 MDHEN, CDR2 SYDVKM. Here the CDR3 reads CASRARAPYNEQFF. The CDR3 DNA is TGTGCCAGCAGGGCCCGGGCCCCTTACAATGAGCAGTTCTTC.